A selection of T cell receptor beta chains follows, all from one sample in a study of T cell repertoires in cytomegalovirus infection. Antigens of these TCRs are unknown. TCRdb itself ran the reads through MiXCR, one entry per CDR3 protein. The sample holds 800,000 to 950,000 distinct CDR3 sequences, less than 35% seen once. The starting material was cultured CD8+ T cells from PBMCs, obtained from culture after CMV antigen stimulation. These receptor sequences come from a human donor in good health (CMV status not recorded). Some clones in this sample may be carry-over from other donors' samples. Both conserved end residues are part of each CDR3. The D gene is left open where the match is weak. Size tells how often a clone was seen (once, few, many) or the class of an expanded clone, and some rows leave it out.

V gene: TRBV28; J gene: TRBJ2-5; D gene: .; clone size: .; CDR3 DNA: TGTGCCAGCAGTCCCCGGGTCTCAGCCAAAGAGACCCAGTACTTC; CDR3 protein: CASSPRVSAKETQYF
V gene: TRBV15; J gene: TRBJ2-4; D gene: TRBD1; clone size: few; CDR3 DNA: TGTGCCACCGCACAGGGGGCCAAAAACATTCAGTACTTC; CDR3 protein: CATAQGAKNIQYF
V gene: TRBV12-5; J gene: TRBJ2-7; D gene: .; clone size: .; CDR3 DNA: TGTGCTAGTGGTCCGGACAGCTCCTACGAGCAGTACTTC; CDR3 protein: CASGPDSSYEQYF
V gene: TRBV5-1; J gene: TRBJ1-1; D gene: .; clone size: few; CDR3 DNA: TGCGCCAGCAGCTTGGAGCCCGGATCAAACACTGAAGCTTTCTTT; CDR3 protein: CASSLEPGSNTEAFF
V gene: TRBV12-3/TRBV12-4; J gene: TRBJ1-1; D gene: .; clone size: few; CDR3 DNA: TGTGCCAGCAGTCCCCGGGGAGGGGAGAACACTGAAGCTTTCTTT; CDR3 protein: CASSPRGGENTEAFF
V gene: TRBV10-3; J gene: TRBJ2-7; D gene: .; clone size: once; CDR3 DNA: TGTGCCATCACCCTGAGCTCCTACGAGCAGTACTTC; CDR3 protein: CAITLSSYEQYF
V gene: TRBV10-3; J gene: TRBJ2-2; D gene: .; clone size: few; CDR3 DNA: TGTGCCATCAGCTCCGACTACCCCGGGAGCGGGGAGCTGTTTTTT; CDR3 protein: CAISSDYPGSGELFF
V gene: TRBV29-1; J gene: TRBJ1-1; D gene: .; clone size: .; CDR3 DNA: TGCAGCGTTTACACGAACACTGAAGCTTTCTTT; CDR3 protein: CSVYTNTEAFF
V gene: TRBV7-3; J gene: TRBJ1-1; D gene: .; clone size: few; CDR3 DNA: TGTGCCAGCAGCTTAACGGGACATCGGGGCACTGAAGCTTTCTTT; CDR3 protein: CASSLTGHRGTEAFF
V gene: TRBV10-3; J gene: TRBJ2-7; D gene: .; clone size: .; CDR3 DNA: TGTGCCATCAGTGACGCAGGTTTCTACGAGCAGTACTTC; CDR3 protein: CAISDAGFYEQYF
V gene: TRBV11-2; J gene: TRBJ2-3; D gene: TRBD2; clone size: .; CDR3 DNA: TGTGTCAGCAGCTTAGTGGGACTAGCGGGGGTAGATACGCAGTATTTT; CDR3 protein: CVSSLVGLAGVDTQYF
V gene: TRBV27; J gene: TRBJ2-1; D gene: TRBD2; clone size: once; CDR3 DNA: TGTGCCAGCAGCCTAGTGGCTAGCGGGGGAGGTGAGCAGTTCTTC; CDR3 protein: CASSLVASGGGEQFF
V gene: TRBV4-3; J gene: TRBJ1-1; D gene: TRBD1; clone size: few; CDR3 DNA: TGCGCCAGCAGCCAAGGGTCAGCCGACAGGGTACGAGTTGCCTCTGAAGCTTTCTTT; CDR3 protein: CASSQGSADRVRVASEAFF
V gene: TRBV11-1; J gene: TRBJ2-1; D gene: .; clone size: few; CDR3 DNA: TGTGCCAGCAGCTTAGGACCGACAGGCGGCAATGAGCAGTTCTTC; CDR3 protein: CASSLGPTGGNEQFF
V gene: TRBV18; J gene: TRBJ2-7; D gene: .; clone size: .; CDR3 DNA: TGTGCCAGCTCACCTGATTGGGAGCAGTACTTC; CDR3 protein: CASSPDWEQYF
V gene: TRBV11-1; J gene: TRBJ1-6; D gene: .; clone size: .; CDR3 DNA: TGTGCCAGCAGCGAAGACAGGCTAGGGTGGACCCTCCACTTT; CDR3 protein: CASSEDRLGWTLHF
V gene: TRBV11-2; J gene: TRBJ2-3; D gene: .; clone size: .; CDR3 DNA: TGTGCCAGCAGCTTGCGACGGACGGGCGCAGATACGCAGTATTTT; CDR3 protein: CASSLRRTGADTQYF
V gene: TRBV19; J gene: TRBJ2-1; D gene: .; clone size: .; CDR3 DNA: TGTGCCAGTAGTCCCCAAGTTCGGTACAATGAGCAGTTCTTC; CDR3 protein: CASSPQVRYNEQFF
V gene: TRBV7-9; J gene: TRBJ1-2; D gene: .; clone size: few; CDR3 DNA: TGTGCCAGCAGCGTGAAGGTGGGCCTCAACTATGGCTACACCTTC; CDR3 protein: CASSVKVGLNYGYTF
V gene: TRBV20-1; J gene: TRBJ2-5; D gene: .; clone size: .; CDR3 DNA: TGCAGTGCTAGAGAAGTGGGGGGTTATCAAGAGACCCAGTACTTC; CDR3 protein: CSAREVGGYQETQYF
V gene: TRBV6-6; J gene: TRBJ2-1; D gene: .; clone size: .; CDR3 DNA: TGTGCCAGCACCAACCGGGGGTTCAATGAGCAGTTCTTC; CDR3 protein: CASTNRGFNEQFF
V gene: TRBV7-9; J gene: TRBJ2-1; D gene: .; clone size: few; CDR3 DNA: TGTGCCAGCAGCTTAGCGCCCTCAGACAGGTACAATGAGCAGTTCTTC; CDR3 protein: CASSLAPSDRYNEQFF
V gene: TRBV7-2; J gene: TRBJ1-2; D gene: TRBD1; clone size: .; CDR3 DNA: TGTGCCAGCGTGGACAGGTCTAACTATGGCTACACCTTC; CDR3 protein: CASVDRSNYGYTF
V gene: TRBV5-6; J gene: TRBJ2-5; D gene: TRBD2; clone size: .; CDR3 DNA: TGTGCCACGACTAGCGGGGGATGGCAAGAGACCCAGTACTTC; CDR3 protein: CATTSGGWQETQYF
V gene: TRBV28; J gene: TRBJ2-1; D gene: TRBD1; clone size: .; CDR3 DNA: TGTGCCAGCGGCCCGGACAGGGAGAAGGATGAGCAGTTCTTC; CDR3 protein: CASGPDREKDEQFF
V gene: TRBV4-1; J gene: TRBJ2-3; D gene: .; clone size: few; CDR3 DNA: TGCGCCAGCAGCCAAGTGTGGGCAGGGGCTAGCACAGATACGCAGTATTTT; CDR3 protein: CASSQVWAGASTDTQYF
V gene: TRBV7-9; J gene: TRBJ1-6; D gene: .; clone size: few; CDR3 DNA: TGTGCCAGCAGCCCTCTTGGGGGGGCAAATTCACCCCTCCACTTT; CDR3 protein: CASSPLGGANSPLHF
V gene: TRBV10-3; J gene: TRBJ2-1; D gene: .; clone size: few; CDR3 DNA: TGTGCCATCAGTGATATCACAGGGCTTGGTGTCTACAATGAGCAGTTCTTC; CDR3 protein: CAISDITGLGVYNEQFF
V gene: TRBV6-2/TRBV6-3; J gene: TRBJ2-5; D gene: TRBD2; clone size: .; CDR3 DNA: TGTGCCAGCAGTTCCGGGACTAGCGGGAAAGAGACCCAGTACTTC; CDR3 protein: CASSSGTSGKETQYF
V gene: TRBV28; J gene: TRBJ1-6; D gene: .; clone size: .; CDR3 DNA: TGTGCCAGCAGTTTATGGGTAACCTCCGAGAGTAATTCACCCCTCCACTTT; CDR3 protein: CASSLWVTSESNSPLHF
V gene: TRBV6-5; J gene: TRBJ2-3; D gene: .; clone size: .; CDR3 DNA: TGTGCCAGCAGTTATGGACCGAGCGGGGATACGCAGTATTTT; CDR3 protein: CASSYGPSGDTQYF
V gene: TRBV11-2; J gene: TRBJ2-1; D gene: .; clone size: .; CDR3 DNA: TGTGCCAGCAGCTTGGTCGGTTACAGCTCCTACAATGAGCAGTTCTTC; CDR3 protein: CASSLVGYSSYNEQFF
V gene: TRBV7-9; J gene: TRBJ2-3; D gene: .; clone size: many; CDR3 DNA: TGTGCCAGCAGCCCCGGGACGGACCTCACAGATACGCAGTATTTT; CDR3 protein: CASSPGTDLTDTQYF
V gene: TRBV27; J gene: TRBJ1-4; D gene: .; clone size: many; CDR3 DNA: TGTGCCAGCAGTTTATCGCCAAGCTTAAATGAAAAACTGTTTTTT; CDR3 protein: CASSLSPSLNEKLFF
V gene: TRBV7-8; J gene: TRBJ2-3; D gene: .; clone size: many; CDR3 DNA: TGTGCCAGCAGCTTCCCCCCAGGGGAGTGGAGCACAGATACGCAGTATTTT; CDR3 protein: CASSFPPGEWSTDTQYF
V gene: TRBV4-1; J gene: TRBJ1-2; D gene: .; clone size: few; CDR3 DNA: TGCGCCAGCAGCCAAGATGTAGGGGCCTCCTATGGCTACACCTTC; CDR3 protein: CASSQDVGASYGYTF
V gene: TRBV6-5; J gene: TRBJ2-3; D gene: .; clone size: .; CDR3 DNA: TGTGCCAGCAGTTACTGGCGGGGTGGCACAGATACGCAGTATTTT; CDR3 protein: CASSYWRGGTDTQYF
V gene: TRBV6-1; J gene: TRBJ1-1; D gene: .; clone size: .; CDR3 DNA: TGTGCCAGCAGGTCCGGGACTGGGATCACTGAAGCTTTCTTT; CDR3 protein: CASRSGTGITEAFF
V gene: TRBV6-2/TRBV6-3; J gene: TRBJ2-5; D gene: .; clone size: few; CDR3 DNA: TGTGCCAGCAGTTACCGGGGGACACAAGAGACCCAGTACTTC; CDR3 protein: CASSYRGTQETQYF
V gene: TRBV12-3/TRBV12-4; J gene: TRBJ1-1; D gene: .; clone size: .; CDR3 DNA: TGTGCCAGCAGTTTTACCAGGCTCAACGCAGAAGCTTTCTTT; CDR3 protein: CASSFTRLNAEAFF
V gene: TRBV19; J gene: TRBJ2-1; D gene: .; clone size: .; CDR3 DNA: TGTGCCAGTAGTATTGGGGCATCCTACAATGAGCAGTTCTTC; CDR3 protein: CASSIGASYNEQFF
V gene: TRBV3-1; J gene: TRBJ2-1; D gene: .; clone size: .; CDR3 DNA: TGTGCCAGCAGCCAAGAAGGCCACCTGTCCTACAATGAGCAGTTCTTC; CDR3 protein: CASSQEGHLSYNEQFF
V gene: TRBV7-8; J gene: TRBJ1-1; D gene: .; clone size: .; CDR3 DNA: TGTGCCAGCAGCTTAGAAGCATTCCAGTCAAAACCTGAAGCTTTCTTT; CDR3 protein: CASSLEAFQSKPEAFF
V gene: TRBV6-2/TRBV6-3; J gene: TRBJ2-2; D gene: .; clone size: .; CDR3 DNA: TGTGCCAGCAGTTACGCCTCAGGTGGACCCACCGGGGAGCTGTTTTTT; CDR3 protein: CASSYASGGPTGELFF
V gene: TRBV27; J gene: TRBJ2-5; D gene: .; clone size: .; CDR3 DNA: TGTGCCAGCAGTTTCAACAGAGACAGGCCCCAAGAGACCCAGTACTTC; CDR3 protein: CASSFNRDRPQETQYF
V gene: TRBV7-8; J gene: TRBJ2-7; D gene: .; clone size: .; CDR3 DNA: TGTGCCAGCAGCAACACCGGGACACCAAGGGACGAGCAGTACTTC; CDR3 protein: CASSNTGTPRDEQYF
V gene: TRBV28; J gene: TRBJ2-7; D gene: TRBD2; clone size: few; CDR3 DNA: TGTGCCAGCAGTTTACGATTTAGACTAGCGGAATCCTACGAGCAGTACTTC; CDR3 protein: CASSLRFRLAESYEQYF
V gene: TRBV7-9; J gene: TRBJ2-1; D gene: TRBD2; clone size: many; CDR3 DNA: TGTGCCAGCAGCACTTCTAGCGGGGGGGCAGGTCGAAACTACAATGAGCAGTTCTTC; CDR3 protein: CASSTSSGGAGRNYNEQFF
V gene: TRBV2; J gene: TRBJ2-6; D gene: .; clone size: .; CDR3 DNA: TGTGCCAGCAGTGAAGGGATAACGAGAGTCTCTGGGGCCAACGTCCTGACTTTC; CDR3 protein: CASSEGITRVSGANVLTF
V gene: TRBV4-1; J gene: TRBJ1-1; D gene: .; clone size: few; CDR3 DNA: TGCGCCAGCAGCCCTCGATCGGATAACACTGAAGCTTTCTTT; CDR3 protein: CASSPRSDNTEAFF
V gene: TRBV24-1; J gene: TRBJ2-2; D gene: .; clone size: .; CDR3 DNA: TGTGCCACCAGTGACCCTCGGTGGGGCGGGGAGCTGTTTTTT; CDR3 protein: CATSDPRWGGELFF
V gene: TRBV10-2; J gene: TRBJ1-2; D gene: .; clone size: few; CDR3 DNA: TGCGCCAGCAGTGATGGGCCTTTAGCTAACTATGGCTACACCTTC; CDR3 protein: CASSDGPLANYGYTF
V gene: TRBV28; J gene: TRBJ2-1; D gene: TRBD1; clone size: few; CDR3 DNA: TGTGCCAGCAGTCAGGACAGGTCCCGATACAATGAGCAGTTCTTC; CDR3 protein: CASSQDRSRYNEQFF